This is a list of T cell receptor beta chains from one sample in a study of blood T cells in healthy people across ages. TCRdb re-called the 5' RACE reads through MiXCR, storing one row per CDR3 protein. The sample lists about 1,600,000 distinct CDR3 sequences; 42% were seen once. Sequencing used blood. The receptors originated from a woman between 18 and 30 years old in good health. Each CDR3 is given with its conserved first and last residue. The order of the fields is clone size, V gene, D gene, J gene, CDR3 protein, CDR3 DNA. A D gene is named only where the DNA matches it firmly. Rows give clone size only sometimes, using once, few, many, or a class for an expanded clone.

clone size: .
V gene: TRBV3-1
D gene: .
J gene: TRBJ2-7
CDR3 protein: CASNWGRSSYEQYF
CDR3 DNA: TGTGCCAGCAACTGGGGGCGGTCCTCCTACGAGCAGTACTTC

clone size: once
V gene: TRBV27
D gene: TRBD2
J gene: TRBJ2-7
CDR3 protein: CASRATSEIYEQYF
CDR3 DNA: TGTGCCAGCAGGGCAACTAGCGAAATATACGAGCAGTACTTC

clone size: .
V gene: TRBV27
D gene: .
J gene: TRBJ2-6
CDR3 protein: CASSPGVGGANVLTF
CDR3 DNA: TGTGCCAGCAGCCCCGGGGTTGGTGGGGCCAACGTCCTGACTTTC

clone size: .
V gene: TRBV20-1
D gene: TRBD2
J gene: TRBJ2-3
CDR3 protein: CSARAGLAGGPGITDTQYF
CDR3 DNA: TGCAGTGCTAGAGCCGGACTAGCGGGAGGGCCGGGGATCACAGATACGCAGTATTTT

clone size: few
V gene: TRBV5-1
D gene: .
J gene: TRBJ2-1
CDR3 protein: CASSLGDLSYNEQFF
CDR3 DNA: TGCGCCAGCAGCTTAGGGGACCTCTCCTACAATGAGCAGTTCTTC

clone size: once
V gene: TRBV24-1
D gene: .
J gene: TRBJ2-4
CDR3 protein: CATSTRRGGTDEQYF
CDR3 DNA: TGTGCCACCAGTACCCGACGTGGTGGAACGGATGAGCAGTACTTC

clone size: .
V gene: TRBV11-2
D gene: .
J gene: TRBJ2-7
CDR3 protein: CASSLGRGHPYEQYF
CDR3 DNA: TGTGCCAGCAGCTTAGGCCGAGGACATCCCTACGAGCAGTACTTC

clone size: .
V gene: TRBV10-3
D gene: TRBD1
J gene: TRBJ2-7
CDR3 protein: CAISEGQAYEQYF
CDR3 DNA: TGTGCCATCAGTGAGGGACAGGCCTACGAGCAGTACTTC

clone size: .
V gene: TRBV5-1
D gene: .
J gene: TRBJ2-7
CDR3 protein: CASSLAPAAVYEQYF
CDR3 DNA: TGCGCCAGCAGCTTGGCCCCTGCGGCGGTTTACGAGCAGTACTTC

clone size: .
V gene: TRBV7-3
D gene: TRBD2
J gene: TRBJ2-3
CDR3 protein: CASSFYGGAFPDTQYF
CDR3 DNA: TGTGCCAGCAGCTTCTACGGGGGGGCCTTCCCAGATACGCAGTATTTT

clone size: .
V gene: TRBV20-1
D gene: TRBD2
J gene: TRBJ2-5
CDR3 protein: CSATLGLAGGPETQYF
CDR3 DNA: TGCAGTGCAACCCTGGGACTAGCGGGAGGGCCAGAGACCCAGTACTTC

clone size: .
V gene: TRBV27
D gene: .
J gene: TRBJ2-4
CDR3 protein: CASRRLPLAKNIQYF
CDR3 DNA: TGTGCCAGCAGAAGGTTGCCGCTAGCCAAAAACATTCAGTACTTC

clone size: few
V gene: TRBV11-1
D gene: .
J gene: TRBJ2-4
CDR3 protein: CASSFSGPGQNIQYF
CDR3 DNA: TGTGCCAGCAGCTTCAGCGGACCCGGGCAAAACATTCAGTACTTC

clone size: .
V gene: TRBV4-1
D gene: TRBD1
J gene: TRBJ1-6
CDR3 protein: CASSLRDRDIGSPLHF
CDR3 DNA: TGCGCCAGCAGCCTCCGGGACAGGGACATAGGTTCACCCCTCCACTTT

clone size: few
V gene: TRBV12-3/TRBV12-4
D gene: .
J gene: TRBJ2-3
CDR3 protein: CASSFGGAGDVQYF
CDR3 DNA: TGTGCCAGCAGTTTTGGGGGGGCCGGAGATGTGCAGTATTTT